This is a list of T cell receptor beta chains from one sample in a study of cytomegalovirus exposure and HLA in healthy donors. Profiled with immunoSEQ multiplex PCR; TCRdb holds only in-frame clones, not every one. The sample lists about 180,000 clones, 75% to 85% occurring once. Input material: PBMCs. The receptor source for this set is a man between 18 and 29 years old in good health and CMV-seronegative. CDR3s include the opening cysteine and the closing phenylalanine or tryptophan. D genes are given only for firm matches. The listing skips clone size in some rows; elsewhere it reads once, few, many or a size class.

size: NA
J: TRBJ1-5
D: TRBD1
V: TRBV27
CDR3: CASSPGTGEEMWSNQPQHF
DNA: TGTGCCAGCAGTCCAGGGACAGGGGAGGAGATGTGGAGCAATCAGCCCCAGCATTTT

size: once
J: TRBJ2-5
D: TRBD2
V: TRBV5-1
CDR3: CASSPLGLAGGPETQYF
DNA: TGCGCCAGCAGCCCCCTCGGGCTAGCGGGGGGCCCGGAGACCCAGTACTTC

size: NA
J: TRBJ2-7
D: NA
V: TRBV28
CDR3: CASSLREYEQYF
DNA: TGTGCCAGCAGCCTCAGGGAATACGAGCAGTACTTC

size: NA
J: TRBJ2-1
D: TRBD2
V: TRBV6-1
CDR3: CASSGSTSGRAGSYNEQFF
DNA: TGTGCCAGCAGTGGATCGACTAGCGGGAGGGCCGGATCCTACAATGAGCAGTTCTTC

size: NA
J: TRBJ1-4
D: TRBD1
V: TRBV5-6
CDR3: CASSLGQQNEKLFF
DNA: TGTGCCAGCAGCCTGGGACAGCAGAATGAAAAACTGTTTTTT

size: NA
J: TRBJ1-2
D: NA
V: TRBV7-9
CDR3: CSSTPGGYGYTF
DNA: TGTTCCAGCACTCCGGGGGGCTATGGCTACACCTTC

size: few
J: TRBJ1-3
D: TRBD1
V: TRBV6-1
CDR3: CASSERPGGPGNTIYF
DNA: TGTGCCAGCAGTGAAAGGCCAGGGGGCCCTGGAAACACCATATATTTT

size: NA
J: TRBJ2-1
D: NA
V: TRBV30
CDR3: CAWSRMETTLYNEQFF
DNA: TGTGCCTGGAGTCGGATGGAGACTACGCTATACAATGAGCAGTTCTTC

size: NA
J: TRBJ2-2
D: TRBD2
V: TRBV5-6
CDR3: CASSLLAGGTGELFF
DNA: TGTGCCAGCAGCCTCCTAGCGGGAGGAACTGGGGAGCTGTTTTTT

size: NA
J: TRBJ1-1
D: TRBD1
V: TRBV19
CDR3: CASSESGGNTEAFF
DNA: TGTGCCAGTAGTGAGTCAGGGGGAAACACTGAAGCTTTCTTT

size: once
J: TRBJ2-1
D: NA
V: TRBV6-1
CDR3: CASSARNRISSYNEQFF
DNA: TGTGCCAGCAGTGCCCGAAACAGGATTTCCTCCTACAATGAGCAGTTCTTC

size: few
J: TRBJ1-2
D: TRBD1
V: TRBV5-4
CDR3: CASSFPGQGDVGGYTF
DNA: TGTGCCAGCAGCTTTCCGGGACAGGGCGACGTCGGTGGCTACACCTTC

size: NA
J: TRBJ2-1
D: TRBD1
V: TRBV4-2
CDR3: CASSHPTGSNNEQFF
DNA: TGTGCCAGCAGCCACCCGACAGGGAGCAACAATGAGCAGTTCTTC

size: NA
J: TRBJ1-2
D: TRBD1
V: TRBV28
CDR3: CASDRGGGDNYGYTF
DNA: TGTGCCAGTGACAGAGGAGGGGGCGATAACTATGGCTACACCTTC

size: NA
J: TRBJ2-7
D: TRBD2
V: TRBV28
CDR3: CASSISGRTSYEQYF
DNA: TGTGCCAGCAGCATCAGCGGGAGGACCTCCTACGAGCAGTACTTC

size: few
J: TRBJ2-1
D: NA
V: TRBV25-1
CDR3: CASSGGWVEQFF
DNA: TGTGCCAGCTCTGGGGGGTGGGTTGAGCAGTTCTTC